This TCR beta chain comes out of a study of T-cell memory formation after mild COVID-19. This clonotype has just a few counts. Its antigen is not known. Regarding the study as a whole: From day 15 to 85, contracting clones were balanced between CD4 and CD8, whereas later expanders leaned toward CD4+.

TCRdb re-called the 5' RACE reads through MiXCR, storing one row per CDR3 protein. This repertoire shows about half a million distinct CDR3 sequences, about 20% found once; its top ten account for 9% to 15%. Looked up from germline, CDR1 is SQVTM and CDR2 is ANQGSEA. Unmatched junction bases numbered 4, after V lost 6 bases and J lost 2 bases. The CDR3 covers 13 residues. The chain has TRBV29-1 and TRBJ2-1, with 7 bases matching TRBD1. The sample taken for sequencing was PBMCs or a T cell subset sorted from them (not recorded which). The source of this sequence is an adult woman who had mild COVID-19 (a few samples of this study predate the infection). Cell type and time point are not known. The CDR3 loop reads CSVNRGAYNEQFF. CDR3 bases: TGCAGCGTCAACAGGGGCGCCTACAATGAGCAGTTCTTC.